These T cell receptor beta chains were read from a single sample in a study of blood T cell repertoires in COVID-19. Here immunoSEQ multiplex PCR was the method, and the copy in TCRdb shows in-frame clones only, minus some. The data contain approximately 260,000 clones, 75% to 90% of them singletons. The sequencing sample was made of peripheral blood. The receptor source for this set is a man between 60 and 70 years old who had recovered from COVID-19. Both conserved end residues are part of each CDR3. The D gene is left open where the match is weak. Only part of the rows carry a size: once, few, many, or a class if the clone is expanded.

J gene,clone size,D gene,V gene,CDR3 DNA,CDR3 protein
TRBJ2-7,NA,TRBD1,TRBV7-9,TGTGCCAGCAGCCTCCTCCAGGGGGCGCGGGAGCAGTACTTC,CASSLLQGAREQYF
TRBJ2-1,NA,NA,TRBV5-6,TGTGCCAGCACCCTCATCGTCAGTTCCAATGAGCAGTTCTTC,CASTLIVSSNEQFF
TRBJ1-4,NA,NA,TRBV6-6,TGTGCCAGCAGCTCATCAGAAGCAGGTGAAAAACTGTTTTTT,CASSSSEAGEKLFF
TRBJ1-1,NA,NA,TRBV10-2,TGCGCCAGCAGTGGGCAGTTTATGAACACTGAAGCTTTCTTT,CASSGQFMNTEAFF
TRBJ2-5,once,TRBD1,TRBV6-5,TGTGCCAGCAGCTTTCGGACAGGGGTACTGGAGACCCAGTACTTC,CASSFRTGVLETQYF
TRBJ1-6,few,NA,TRBV3-1/TRBV3-2,TGTGCCAGCAGCCAGGGCAACTTTTATAATTCACCCCTCCACTTT,CASSQGNFYNSPLHF
TRBJ1-1,NA,NA,TRBV29-1,TGCAGCGGAGGACTTAAGGGGGGGACTGAAGCTTTCTTT,CSGGLKGGTEAFF
TRBJ2-1,once,TRBD2,TRBV12-5,TGTGCTAGTGGACGAGTAGCGGGGGGAATCAATGAGCAGTTCTTC,CASGRVAGGINEQFF
TRBJ1-6,NA,TRBD1,TRBV10-3,TGTGCCATCAGTCGGACAGGGGGAGATTCACCCCTCCACTTT,CAISRTGGDSPLHF
TRBJ2-5,few,NA,TRBV3-1/TRBV3-2,TGTGCCAGCAGCCCCTCCCAAGAGACCCAGTACTTC,CASSPSQETQYF
TRBJ2-2,NA,NA,TRBV6-4,TGTGCCAGCAGTGTGGGGGGTACGGACACCGGGGAGCTGTTTTTT,CASSVGGTDTGELFF
TRBJ1-4,NA,NA,TRBV7-8,TGTGCCAGCAGCTTACACCCCGCCAGCGATGAAAAACTGTTTTTT,CASSLHPASDEKLFF
TRBJ2-5,NA,NA,TRBV5-1,TGCGCCAGCAGCTCCTCAGGGTTCCAGGAGACCCAGTACTTC,CASSSSGFQETQYF
TRBJ2-4,NA,NA,TRBV9,TGTGCCAGCAGCCCGACGTGGGGGAAGGGGGGGCTAGCCAAAAACATTCAGTACTTC,CASSPTWGKGGLAKNIQYF
TRBJ2-3,NA,TRBD1,TRBV3-1/TRBV3-2,TGTGCCAGCAGCCAAAACGACAGGGCCGCAGATACGCAGTATTTT,CASSQNDRAADTQYF
TRBJ2-2,once,TRBD2,TRBV11-2,TGTGCCAGCAGCTTTAAAAGCGGGGTGGTAGCCGGGGAGCTGTTTTTT,CASSFKSGVVAGELFF
TRBJ2-1,NA,NA,TRBV5-4,TGTGCCAGCAGCTTGCCGGGGGGCAGAAATGAGCAGTTCTTC,CASSLPGGRNEQFF
TRBJ2-7,NA,TRBD1,TRBV6-2/TRBV6-3,TGTGCCAGCAGTCCCTGGGACAGGGTGGCCTACGAGCAGTACTTC,CASSPWDRVAYEQYF
TRBJ1-5,few,NA,TRBV7-9,TGTGCCAGCAGCCCACCGGGGGTGGGTCACCAGCCCCAGCATTTT,CASSPPGVGHQPQHF
TRBJ2-6,NA,NA,TRBV30,TGTGCCTGGAGTCTAGGCTCTGGGGCCAACGTCCTGACTTTC,CAWSLGSGANVLTF
TRBJ2-5,NA,TRBD2,TRBV5-1,TGCGCCAGCAGCTTTCGGGGGGGTCAACAGACCCAGTACTTC,CASSFRGGQQTQYF
TRBJ2-1,NA,NA,TRBV24-1,TGTGCCACCAGTGGCCGGAATGAGCAGTTCTTC,CATSGRNEQFF
TRBJ1-5,NA,TRBD1,TRBV27,TGTGCCAGCAGTCAGACAGGGGGCGGAAGTCAGCCCCAGCATTTT,CASSQTGGGSQPQHF
TRBJ2-7,NA,NA,TRBV5-8,TGTGCCAGCAGCTTGGTAGCGAACCCCTCCCACGAGCAGTACTTC,CASSLVANPSHEQYF
TRBJ1-2,NA,NA,TRBV30,TGTGCCTGGAGCGCCATTCAGGGAGGGAATCACTATGGCTACACCTTC,CAWSAIQGGNHYGYTF
TRBJ1-6,NA,NA,TRBV2,TGTGCCAGCAGTGAAGCGGCTCGCCGTACTTCACCCCTCCACTTT,CASSEAARRTSPLHF
TRBJ2-1,NA,TRBD1,TRBV30,TGTGCCTGGAGGCAGACAGGGGTCCACAATGAGCAGTTCTTC,CAWRQTGVHNEQFF
TRBJ2-3,NA,TRBD1,TRBV2,TGTGCCAGCAGCGGGACAGTTAAGGGTACGCAGTATTTT,CASSGTVKGTQYF
TRBJ1-5,NA,TRBD1,TRBV5-6,TGTGCCAGCAGCTTGTTAACAGGGGGCGTCAATCAGCCCCAGCATTTT,CASSLLTGGVNQPQHF
TRBJ1-5,NA,NA,TRBV4-1,TGCGCCAGCAGCCAAGGTGCTACAGAAACAAGCAATCAGCCCCAGCATTTT,CASSQGATETSNQPQHF
TRBJ1-2,NA,TRBD1,TRBV5-6,TGTGCCAGCAGCGATCACGGGACAGGGAATAACTATGGCTACACCTTC,CASSDHGTGNNYGYTF
TRBJ2-3,NA,NA,TRBV4-1,TGCGCCAGCAGCCAACCCGGTCTTCGTCCGTATTTT,CASSQPGLRPYF
TRBJ2-7,NA,NA,TRBV10-3,TGTGCCATCAACCAACCCGGGACTTTAGAGCAGTACTTC,CAINQPGTLEQYF
TRBJ1-5,NA,NA,TRBV19,TGTGCCAGTAGTATCCCCCATAGCAATCAGCCCCAGCATTTT,CASSIPHSNQPQHF
TRBJ2-7,NA,TRBD2,TRBV7-2,TGTGCCAGCAGCCCAACTAGCGGGGGGAAGTACGAGCAGTACTTC,CASSPTSGGKYEQYF
TRBJ1-1,NA,NA,TRBV9,TGTGCCAGCAGCGTTGACACGAGCAGGACTGAAGCTTTCTTT,CASSVDTSRTEAFF
TRBJ2-2,once,NA,TRBV15,TGTGCCACCAGCAGACCACCGGGACAAACGAGACGAACCGGGGAGCTGTTTTTT,CATSRPPGQTRRTGELFF
TRBJ2-3,NA,NA,TRBV11-2,TGTGCCAGCAGCTTAGGGATACAGAGCACAGATACGCAGTATTTT,CASSLGIQSTDTQYF
TRBJ2-5,NA,TRBD1,TRBV6-6,TGTGCCAGCAGTCCCGCGCATAGTGACAGGGGGCGCGGGATGGAGACCCAGTACTTC,CASSPAHSDRGRGMETQYF
TRBJ2-2,NA,TRBD1,TRBV24-1,TGTGCCACCAGTGATTACAGGGGCACCGGGGAGCTGTTTTTT,CATSDYRGTGELFF
TRBJ2-3,NA,NA,TRBV6-5,TGTGCCAGCAGTTACCTTAAGGGGTGGGATACGCAGTATTTT,CASSYLKGWDTQYF
TRBJ1-5,NA,NA,TRBV19,TGTGCCAGTAGTAAGAGGGTTGCTGGACAGCCCCAGCATTTT,CASSKRVAGQPQHF
TRBJ1-2,NA,NA,TRBV5-6,TGTGCCAGCAGCTTGGAGGGGTCCCGCTATGGCTACACCTTC,CASSLEGSRYGYTF
TRBJ1-1,NA,NA,TRBV6-5,TGTGCCAGCAGCCAGGGCCCAGCCAGGGTCACTGAAGCTTTCTTT,CASSQGPARVTEAFF
TRBJ2-5,NA,TRBD1,TRBV29-1,TGCAGCGTACCACAGGGGAACCAAGAGACCCAGTACTTC,CSVPQGNQETQYF
TRBJ2-1,NA,NA,TRBV27,TGTGCCAGCAGTTTAATGGGGCAGGAGCAGTTCTTC,CASSLMGQEQFF
TRBJ1-2,NA,TRBD1,TRBV5-1,TGCGCCAGCAGCCTACAGGGGTATGTTAACTATGGCTACACCTTC,CASSLQGYVNYGYTF
TRBJ1-1,once,TRBD1,TRBV19,TGTGCCAGTATCCAGGGGGCGGGGAACACTGAAGCTTTCTTT,CASIQGAGNTEAFF
TRBJ2-3,NA,NA,TRBV18,TGTGCCAGCTCACCAGCGTCTGTCACAGATACGCAGTATTTT,CASSPASVTDTQYF
TRBJ2-4,NA,NA,TRBV28,TGTGCCAGCTGGGGCCGGCTAGCCAAAAACATTCAGTACTTC,CASWGRLAKNIQYF
TRBJ2-6,once,TRBD1,TRBV7-2,TGTGCCAGCAGCCCTGGACAGGGTCGGGCTGGGGCCAACGTCCTGACTTTC,CASSPGQGRAGANVLTF
TRBJ2-3,NA,NA,TRBV7-8,TGTGCCAGCAGCTTCGTCAGGGGTGACACGCAGTATTTT,CASSFVRGDTQYF
TRBJ1-1,once,TRBD1,TRBV15,TGTGCCACCAGGGAGTGGGGACAGGTAGGCACTGAAGCTTTCTTT,CATREWGQVGTEAFF
TRBJ2-7,NA,NA,TRBV21-1,TGTGCCAGCAGCAAAAATTCCCGGTCCAGGGCCCCTGAGACGAGCTCCTACGAGCAGTACTTC,CASSKNSRSRAPETSSYEQYF
TRBJ2-5,NA,NA,TRBV28,TGTGCCAGCAGGATACAGGGAACCGAAGAGACCCAGTACTTC,CASRIQGTEETQYF